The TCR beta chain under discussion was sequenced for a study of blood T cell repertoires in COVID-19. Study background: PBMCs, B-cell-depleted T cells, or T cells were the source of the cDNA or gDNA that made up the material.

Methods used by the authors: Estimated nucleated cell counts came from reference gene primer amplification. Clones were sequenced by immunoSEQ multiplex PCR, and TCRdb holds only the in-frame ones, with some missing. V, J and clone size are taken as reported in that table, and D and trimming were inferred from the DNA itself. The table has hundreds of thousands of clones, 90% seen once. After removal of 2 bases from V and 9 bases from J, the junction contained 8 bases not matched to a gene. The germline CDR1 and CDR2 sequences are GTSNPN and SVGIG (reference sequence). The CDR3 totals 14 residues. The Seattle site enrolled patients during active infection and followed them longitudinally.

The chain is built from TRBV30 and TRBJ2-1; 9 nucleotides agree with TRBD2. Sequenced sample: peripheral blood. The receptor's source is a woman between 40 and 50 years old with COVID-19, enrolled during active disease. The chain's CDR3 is CAWSIAGGPGEQFF. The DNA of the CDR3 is TGTGCCTGGAGTATCGCGGGAGGGCCGGGTGAGCAGTTCTTC.